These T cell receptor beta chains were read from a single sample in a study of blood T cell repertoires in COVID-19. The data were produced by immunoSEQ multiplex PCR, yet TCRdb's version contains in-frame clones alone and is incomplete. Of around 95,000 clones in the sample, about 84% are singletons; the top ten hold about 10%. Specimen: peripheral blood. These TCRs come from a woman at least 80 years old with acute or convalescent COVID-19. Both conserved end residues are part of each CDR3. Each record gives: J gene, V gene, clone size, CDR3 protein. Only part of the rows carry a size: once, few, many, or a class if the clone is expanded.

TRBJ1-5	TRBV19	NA	CASSPLTGAGQPQHF
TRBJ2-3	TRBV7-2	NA	CASSSRTSGGRDTQYF
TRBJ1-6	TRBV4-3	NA	CASSQGRQGRLNSPLHF
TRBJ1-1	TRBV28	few	CASSLRQAAFF
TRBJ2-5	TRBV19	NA	CASSPGETGGLETQYF
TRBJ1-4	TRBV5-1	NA	CASSLGGLGEKLFF
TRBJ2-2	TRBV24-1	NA	CATSDRTANTGELFF
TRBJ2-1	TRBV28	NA	CASSKTTGTSGGDFYNEQFF
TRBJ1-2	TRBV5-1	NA	CASSLTGQAIRGYTF
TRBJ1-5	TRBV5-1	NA	CASSSTGNQPQHF
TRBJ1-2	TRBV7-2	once	CASSLEVSVQGGDYGYTF
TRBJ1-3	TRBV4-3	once	CASSQTSGGFGNTIYF
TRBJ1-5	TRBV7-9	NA	CASSADRGVDNQPQHF
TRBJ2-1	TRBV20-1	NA	CSASNPSRDSAQGEQFF
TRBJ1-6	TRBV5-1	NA	CASSRENYNSPLHF
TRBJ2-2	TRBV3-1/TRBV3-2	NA	CASTPTGSGLAANTGELFF
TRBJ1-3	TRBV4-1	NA	CASSPRGASGNTIYF
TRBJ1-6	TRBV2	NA	CASSQNNSPLHF
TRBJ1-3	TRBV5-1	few	CASSFGLRRPSSGNTIYF
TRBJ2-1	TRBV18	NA	CASSPRVFNEQFF
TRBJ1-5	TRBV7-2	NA	CASSSIRGLSNQPQHF
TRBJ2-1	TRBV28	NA	CASGFIAGINEQFF
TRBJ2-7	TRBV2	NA	CASSGQDYEQYF
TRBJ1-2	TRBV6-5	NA	CASSSQAAPNYGYTF
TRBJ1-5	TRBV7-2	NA	CASSSLPGISNQPQHF
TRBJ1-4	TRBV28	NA	CASATHDANEKLFF
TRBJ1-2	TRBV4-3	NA	CASSSGLHLGYGYTF
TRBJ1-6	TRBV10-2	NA	CASGQGVRSPLHF
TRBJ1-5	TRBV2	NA	CASRREGGGNQPQHF
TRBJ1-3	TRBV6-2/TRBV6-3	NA	CASSYPMDRLASSGNTIYF
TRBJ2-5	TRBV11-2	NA	CASSPHSGGYETQYF
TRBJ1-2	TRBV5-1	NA	CASSSKPPSGGDYGYTF
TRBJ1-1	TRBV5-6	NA	CASSLRREGTEAFF
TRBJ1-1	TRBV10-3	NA	CAISDTRGTEAFF
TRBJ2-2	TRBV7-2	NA	CASSFKLTRERTGELFF
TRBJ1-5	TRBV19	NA	CASSIGGTGKQPQHF
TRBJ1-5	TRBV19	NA	CASSSPGQGAIGQPQHF
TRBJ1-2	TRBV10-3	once	CAITPGTAGYGYTF
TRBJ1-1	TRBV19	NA	CASSTDWPNTEAFF
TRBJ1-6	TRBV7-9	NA	CASSSRAGLLHF
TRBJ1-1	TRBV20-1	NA	CSASNGEGHTEAFF
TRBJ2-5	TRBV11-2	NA	CASTPGQGLETQYF
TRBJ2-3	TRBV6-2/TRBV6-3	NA	CASSYSLAKQKDTQYF
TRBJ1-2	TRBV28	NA	CASSLSAGRYGYTF
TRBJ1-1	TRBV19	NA	CASRVTGFGTEAFF
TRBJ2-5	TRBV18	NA	CASSREVQETQYF
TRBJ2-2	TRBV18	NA	CASSLLGQGINGQELFF
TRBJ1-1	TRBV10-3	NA	CAINSGEDTEAFF
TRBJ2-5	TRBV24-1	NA	CATSDLGAAQETQYF
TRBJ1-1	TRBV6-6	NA	CASSLQGQNTEAFF
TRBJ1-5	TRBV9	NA	CASSVDGQVDQPQHF